Presented here are 20 T cell receptor beta chains from one specimen sequenced in a study of shared clonotypes between healthy human individuals. TCRdb keeps only in-frame clones here, not all; method: immunoSEQ multiplex PCR. Among approximately 2,000,000 clones, around 93% were seen once, and the ten largest hold 0.37%. Sequences were obtained from naive CD4+ T cells from PBMCs. The sample's subset: CD45RA+ positively selected. The receptor set was obtained from a man aged 18 to 35 in good health. Some clones in this sample may be carry-over from other donors' samples.

A remark on this clone: The same CDR3 is also encoded by other DNA sequences in this sample. V usage is TRBV30 and J usage is TRBJ1-1; D ambiguous. Germline V gives CDR1 GTSNPN, CDR2 SVGIG (reference sequence). The CDR3 sequence is 14 residues long. The ends were cut back, 0 bases at V and 0 bases at J, with 8 bases in the middle. CDR3 nucleotides: TGTGCCTGGAGTGTCTTAGGGATGAACACTGAAGCTTTCTTT. This encodes CAWSVLGMNTEAFF.

This chain joins TRBV7-9 and TRBJ2-6; D not certain. CDR3 length: 16 amino acids. Trimming stripped 0 bases from V and 0 bases from J, with 6 bases between. Germline CDR1 and CDR2: SEHNR and FQNEAQ (reference sequence). CDR3 sequence reads: CASSLARRSGANVLTF. Written as DNA, the CDR3 is TGTGCCAGCAGCTTAGCCCGCCGCTCTGGGGCCAACGTCCTGACTTTC.

The chain carries TRBV18 and TRBJ2-3, with 9 bases that match TRBD2. CDR1 and CDR2 (germline): KGHSH, LQKENI. V shed 3 bases, J shed 6 bases, and the junction held 7 bases outside the gene matches. CDR3 length equals 15 residues. CDR3 bases: TGTGCCAGCTCACCCCCGGGACTAGCCGTGGATACGCAGTATTTT. It encodes CASSPPGLAVDTQYF.

The chain has TRBV7-3 and TRBJ1-1; D might be TRBD1 (6 bases). Per germline, CDR1 SGHTA and CDR2 FQGTGA. The CDR3 extends over 14 amino acids. The germline V and J ends were trimmed by 5 bases and 11 bases, with 21 bases remaining between them. The CDR3 region has the DNA TGTGCCAGCAGCACAGGGACGGGGGAGGTTGGGGCTTTCTTT. This encodes CASSTGTGEVGAFF.

This clone turned up a few times. Other DNA sequences from this sample encode an identical CDR3 as well. V and J are TRBV28 and TRBJ1-4; no firm D call. Per the germline V gene, CDR1 is MDHEN and CDR2 is SYDVKM. V gave up 2 bases and J gave up 0 bases, with 4 bases separating them. This CDR3 comprises 14 residues. CDR3 protein: CASSLDATNEKLFF. The CDR3 bases are TGTGCCAGCAGTTTAGACGCAACTAATGAAAAACTGTTTTTT.

A single count supports this clone. CDR3 in amino acids: CASSFGTGEQYF. CDR3 nucleotides: TGTGCCAGCAGTTTTGGGACAGGCGAGCAGTACTTC. The rearrangement joins TRBV28 to TRBJ2-7; 8 nucleotides agree with TRBD1. Germline CDR1 MDHEN, CDR2 SYDVKM. V gave up 3 bases and J gave up 6 bases; unmatched junction bases: 1. The CDR3 has 12 amino acids.

The V and J genes are TRBV6-5 and TRBJ2-3; D uncertain. Germline CDR1 MNHEY, CDR2 SVGAGI. The CDR3 runs 12 residues. Trimming stripped 8 bases from V and 3 bases from J, with 9 bases between. The CDR3 DNA follows: TGTGCCAGCCGGGCCGATACAGATACGCAGTATTTT. Translated, it gives CASRADTDTQYF.

V is TRBV11-2 and J is TRBJ2-2; 10 bases are a match to TRBD1. The length of the CDR3 is 14 residues. Per germline, CDR1 SGHAT and CDR2 FQNNGV. With 4 bases clipped from V and 4 bases from J, the junction kept 0 bases outside the gene matches. CDR3 nucleotides: TGTGCCAGCAGCTGGACAGGGGGCACCGGGGAGCTGTTTTTT. Protein: CASSWTGGTGELFF.

Comments on this clone: Other DNA sequences in this sample translate to the same CDR3. The rearrangement uses TRBV30 and TRBJ2-3; D remains unclear. From germline, CDR1 is GTSNPN and CDR2 SVGIG (reference sequence). The CDR3 contains 13 residues. V was shortened by 0 bases and J by 0 bases, with 4 bases between the two germline ends. CDR3 DNA sequence: TGTGCCTGGAGTGTGTCTAGCACAGATACGCAGTATTTT. Residues: CAWSVSSTDTQYF.

The chain is built from TRBV5-1 and TRBJ2-3; D unresolved. CDR3 length equals 15 residues. Trimming cost V 0 bases and J 0 bases, with 8 bases left between them. Germline V lookup: CDR1 SGHRS, CDR2 YFSETQ. The chain's CDR3 is CASSLGVLSTDTQYF. The DNA for the CDR3 is TGCGCCAGCAGCTTGGGAGTGCTCAGCACAGATACGCAGTATTTT.

This clone was observed once. This sample also contains other DNA sequences that code for the same CDR3. V gene TRBV7-2 combines with J gene TRBJ2-7; TRBD2 matches 11 bases. With V trimmed by 5 bases and J by 0 bases, 3 bases remained unmatched. CDR1 is SGHTA and CDR2 is FQGNSA in the germline V gene. The CDR3 is made up of 15 amino acids. In DNA, the CDR3 is TGTGCCAGCAGCCTACTAGCGGGAGTCTCCTACGAGCAGTACTTC. Its translation is CASSLLAGVSYEQYF.

Of note for this clone: A junction boundary mismatches the germline segment, possibly from a read error. CDR3 bases: TGTGCCATCAGTGAAGTTAGATACGAGCAGTACTTC. It is translated as CAISEVRYEQYF. The rearrangement joins TRBV6-5 to TRBJ2-7; no definite D call. The CDR3 has 12 residues. CDR1 and CDR2 from the germline V gene are MNHEY and SVGAGI.

This clone came up once. CDR3 nucleotides: TGCAGCGTTGAAGAGGAACCGATGGGGGCCGGTGGCTACACCTTC. Its protein is CSVEEEPMGAGGYTF. V usage is TRBV29-1 and J usage is TRBJ1-2, with a possible D match to TRBD1 (6 bases). V was shortened by 0 bases and J by 7 bases, with 18 bases between the two germline ends. Germline CDR1 reads SQVTM; CDR2 reads ANQGSEA. The CDR3 totals 15 residues.

This clone was seen once. V and J are TRBV29-1 and TRBJ2-7, with D maybe TRBD2 (5 bases). The CDR3 contains 11 residues. The V gene's germline CDR1 is SQVTM and CDR2 ANQGSEA. V was pared by 7 bases and J by 3 bases, with 10 bases between. The CDR3 DNA is TGCAGCGCCGGACGGGGCTACGAGCAGTACTTC. It yields the protein CSAGRGYEQYF.

Points on this clone: The sample has other DNA sequences that encode this CDR3 too. This chain links TRBV7-2 with TRBJ1-1; D not resolved. V lost 1 base to trimming and J lost 8 bases, with 5 bases between them. The CDR3 sequence is 11 residues long. Germline V CDR1 and CDR2: SGHTA, FQGNSA. The CDR3 DNA reads as TGTGCCAGCAGCTTAGTAGGGGAAGCTTTCTTT. It translates to CASSLVGEAFF.

This clone was counted a single time. The chain couples TRBV19 to TRBJ1-4; 8 nucleotides agree with TRBD1. This CDR3 is built from 15 residues. V lost 4 bases and J lost 8; bases outside the gene matches: 9. Per the germline V gene, CDR1 is LNHDA and CDR2 is SQIVND (reference sequence). The chain's CDR3 is CASSTTGTGREKLFF. In DNA form, the CDR3 reads TGTGCCAGTAGTACCACCGGGACAGGAAGGGAAAAACTGTTTTTT.

The chain recombines TRBV4-2 with TRBJ2-1; no clear D. The germline V gene encodes CDR1 LGHNA and CDR2 YNFKEQ. The CDR3 is made up of 16 amino acids. V was shortened by 1 base and J by 2 bases, with 12 bases between the two germline ends. This CDR3 is CASSQGTRQAYNEQFF. The CDR3 nucleotides read TGTGCCAGCAGCCAAGGGACGCGGCAAGCCTACAATGAGCAGTTCTTC.

This chain links TRBV28 with TRBJ1-2, with 10 bases aligning to TRBD1. After removal of 4 bases from V and 8 bases from J, the junction contained 7 bases not matched to a gene. Germline assignment: CDR1 MDHEN and CDR2 SYDVKM. CDR3 size: 14 residues. CDR3 region: CASSSGTGEGGYTF. In DNA form, the CDR3 reads TGTGCCAGCAGTTCCGGGACAGGGGAAGGGGGCTACACCTTC.

The J gene is TRBJ1-5, the V gene TRBV18, with 9 bases matching TRBD1. V was pared by 0 bases and J by 9 bases, with 9 bases of the junction left unmatched. The germline CDR1 and CDR2 sequences are KGHSH and LQKENI. The CDR3 length is 16 residues. The CDR3 coding sequence is TGTGCCAGCTCACCACCGGGACAGGGTACCGGAGGGCCCCAGCATTTT. Its translation: CASSPPGQGTGGPQHF.

This sequence joins TRBV5-3 and TRBJ2-4; tentative D call: TRBD2 (5 bases). TRBV5-3 qualifies as an ORF whose function is uncertain. Trimming cost V 2 bases and J 1 base, with 10 bases left between them. The CDR3 has 15 residues. CDR3 DNA: TGTGCCAGAAGCTTACCGGGGAACGCCAAAAACATTCAGTACTTC. This encodes CARSLPGNAKNIQYF.